Listed below are T cell receptor beta chains from one sample, sequenced in a study of PD-1 blockade in mismatch repair-deficient tumors. The data were produced by immunoSEQ multiplex PCR, yet TCRdb's version contains in-frame clones alone and is incomplete. The table includes around 48,000 clones, roughly 80% detected once. The input for sequencing was peripheral blood, taken 4 weeks after starting pembrolizumab. The receptors shown here come from an adult with mismatch repair-deficient cancer. CDR3s include the opening cysteine and the closing phenylalanine or tryptophan. D genes are given only for firm matches. Expanded clones get a size class; other rows say once, few or many, or leave the size out.

V gene,J gene,clone size,D gene,CDR3 protein,CDR3 DNA
TRBV11-2,TRBJ2-7,NA,TRBD2,CASSEQEGLASYEQYF,TGTGCCAGCAGCGAGCAAGAGGGACTAGCGTCCTACGAGCAGTACTTC
TRBV7-2,TRBJ2-5,NA,NA,CASSLGRVQETQYF,TGTGCCAGCAGCTTGGGGCGAGTCCAAGAGACCCAGTACTTC
TRBV14,TRBJ2-5,few,NA,CASSQGARSETQYF,TGTGCCAGCAGCCAAGGTGCCAGGTCAGAGACCCAGTACTTC
TRBV7-8,TRBJ2-3,NA,NA,CASSVRTSTDTQYF,TGTGCCAGCAGCGTGCGGACTAGCACAGATACGCAGTATTTT
TRBV25-1,TRBJ2-7,NA,TRBD2,CASSEYIAGVAYEQYF,TGTGCCAGCAGTGAATACATAGCGGGAGTCGCCTACGAGCAGTACTTC
TRBV9,TRBJ2-7,NA,NA,CASSVAWESYEQYF,TGTGCCAGCAGCGTAGCGTGGGAGTCTTACGAGCAGTACTTC
TRBV19,TRBJ2-3,NA,TRBD2,CASSYLSGRRADTQYF,TGTGCCAGTAGTTACCTTAGCGGGAGGCGCGCAGATACGCAGTATTTT
TRBV5-1,TRBJ1-1,once,NA,CASSLVGEVGTEAFF,TGCGCCAGCAGCTTGGTCGGGGAGGTGGGTACTGAAGCTTTCTTT
TRBV7-3,TRBJ2-5,NA,NA,CASSPRAGETQYF,TGTGCCAGCAGCCCCAGAGCAGGCGAGACCCAGTACTTC
TRBV6-5,TRBJ1-1,once,NA,CASSRTVNTEAFF,TGTGCCAGCAGTCGGACCGTGAACACTGAAGCTTTCTTT
TRBV7-9,TRBJ2-1,once,TRBD2,CASNLAVSYNEQFF,TGTGCCAGCAATCTAGCGGTTTCCTACAATGAGCAGTTCTTC
TRBV28,TRBJ1-1,NA,NA,CASSLSGEAFF,TGTGCCAGCAGTTTATCGGGGGAAGCTTTCTTT
TRBV4-1,TRBJ2-3,NA,TRBD2,CASSQPGLAGGSGTDTQYF,TGCGCCAGCAGCCAACCGGGACTAGCGGGAGGGTCTGGCACAGATACGCAGTATTTT
TRBV10-3,TRBJ2-2,once,TRBD1,CAIRQGGPNTGELFF,TGTGCCATCCGACAGGGGGGCCCAAACACCGGGGAGCTGTTTTTT
TRBV5-4,TRBJ2-2,NA,NA,CASSTRTNTGELFF,TGTGCCAGCAGCACCCGGACGAACACCGGGGAGCTGTTTTTT
TRBV18,TRBJ2-7,NA,TRBD2,CASSPVPTSGRHEQYF,TGTGCCAGCTCACCAGTTCCAACTAGCGGGAGACACGAGCAGTACTTC
TRBV19,TRBJ1-2,NA,NA,CASSILSGADGYTF,TGTGCCAGTAGTATACTGTCGGGAGCCGATGGCTACACCTTC
TRBV4-1,TRBJ2-5,once,TRBD2,CASSFTSGGETQYF,TGCGCCAGCAGCTTCACTAGCGGGGGGGAGACCCAGTACTTC
TRBV27,TRBJ1-2,NA,NA,CASSSSQGSRGYTF,TGTGCCAGCAGTTCCAGCCAGGGATCGAGGGGCTACACCTTC
TRBV5-6,TRBJ1-3,NA,TRBD1,CASSPYRDSPWGGNTIYF,TGTGCCAGCAGCCCATACCGGGACAGTCCCTGGGGGGGAAACACCATATATTTT
TRBV19,TRBJ1-1,NA,NA,CASSIVEGRTEAFF,TGTGCCAGTAGTATAGTGGAGGGTAGGACTGAAGCTTTCTTT
TRBV2,TRBJ1-1,NA,TRBD1,CASSKGQGETEAFF,TGTGCCAGCAGTAAGGGACAGGGGGAGACTGAAGCTTTCTTT
TRBV19,TRBJ2-7,NA,NA,CASSFSNVYEQYF,TGTGCCAGTAGTTTCTCGAATGTGTACGAGCAGTACTTC
TRBV11-2,TRBJ1-2,NA,NA,CASSLDLTGIYGYTF,TGTGCCAGCAGCTTAGATTTAACAGGCATCTATGGCTACACCTTC
TRBV15,TRBJ2-1,NA,NA,CATSREQGGGNEQFF,TGTGCCACCAGCAGAGAGCAGGGGGGGGGCAATGAGCAGTTCTTC
TRBV4-1,TRBJ2-2,NA,NA,CASSLLGTGELFF,TGCGCCAGCAGCCTTCTGGGCACCGGGGAGCTGTTTTTT
TRBV10-3,TRBJ2-3,NA,NA,CAISETLTSTDTQYF,TGTGCCATCAGTGAGACACTAACATCCACAGATACGCAGTATTTT
TRBV6-1,TRBJ2-2,NA,NA,CASSGQRANTGELFF,TGTGCCAGCAGTGGGCAGCGAGCGAACACCGGGGAGCTGTTTTTT
TRBV7-9,TRBJ1-5,NA,NA,CASSSDRGNQPQHF,TGTGCCAGCAGCTCAGACAGAGGCAATCAGCCCCAGCATTTT
TRBV14,TRBJ2-5,NA,NA,CASSQEGALGETQYF,TGTGCCAGCAGCCAAGAGGGGGCGCTGGGCGAGACCCAGTACTTC
TRBV19,TRBJ2-7,NA,NA,CASSTGMFNSYEQYF,TGTGCCAGTAGTACGGGGATGTTCAACTCCTACGAGCAGTACTTC
TRBV5-8,TRBJ2-2,NA,NA,CASSLARQGTGELFF,TGTGCCAGCAGCTTGGCCCGGCAGGGAACCGGGGAGCTGTTTTTT
TRBV4-3,TRBJ2-2,few,NA,CASSQLLGGELFF,TGCGCCAGCAGCCAACTTCTAGGCGGGGAGCTGTTTTTT
TRBV9,TRBJ1-2,NA,NA,CASSVEAGAYGYTF,TGTGCCAGCAGCGTAGAGGCAGGGGCCTATGGCTACACCTTC
TRBV19,TRBJ2-7,NA,NA,CASSIQGFHEQYF,TGTGCCAGTAGTATCCAGGGGTTCCACGAGCAGTACTTC
TRBV9,TRBJ1-3,NA,NA,CASSAPRSGNTIYF,TGTGCCAGCAGCGCCCCCCGCTCTGGAAACACCATATATTTT
TRBV6-6,TRBJ1-3,NA,NA,CASSPGRLSGNTIYF,TGTGCCAGCAGTCCGGGACGCCTCTCTGGAAACACCATATATTTT
TRBV4-2,TRBJ2-7,few,NA,CASSTYRDGEQYF,TGTGCCAGCAGTACGTACAGGGATGGCGAGCAGTACTTC
TRBV5-1,TRBJ1-4,NA,NA,CASSLGQNNEKLFF,TGCGCCAGCAGCTTGGGTCAGAATAATGAAAAACTGTTTTTT
TRBV7-2,TRBJ1-3,NA,TRBD1,CASSRQGASGNTIYF,TGTGCCAGCAGCCGACAGGGGGCTTCTGGAAACACCATATATTTT
TRBV7-2,TRBJ2-2,NA,NA,CASTTTGELFF,TGTGCCAGCACAACTACCGGGGAGCTGTTTTTT
TRBV14,TRBJ2-3,few,TRBD1,CASSQVMGWDRATDTQYF,TGTGCCAGCAGCCAAGTTATGGGATGGGACAGGGCGACAGATACGCAGTATTTT
TRBV7-6,TRBJ2-7,NA,NA,CASSRDPGQTYEQYF,TGTGCCAGCAGCCGGGACCCGGGCCAGACCTACGAGCAGTACTTC
TRBV19,TRBJ2-2,few,NA,CASIGETSGTGELFF,TGTGCCAGTATTGGGGAGACCTCCGGGACCGGGGAGCTGTTTTTT
TRBV11-2,TRBJ1-2,NA,NA,CASSSWDLRKMNGYTF,TGTGCCAGCAGCTCTTGGGACTTACGAAAGATGAATGGCTACACCTTC
TRBV6-5,TRBJ2-5,NA,NA,CASSTPPLTETQYF,TGTGCCAGCAGTACTCCCCCCCTCACGGAGACCCAGTACTTC
TRBV27,TRBJ2-5,few,TRBD1,CASSLRGWQTGGEETQYF,TGTGCCAGCAGTTTACGGGGCTGGCAGACAGGGGGCGAGGAGACCCAGTACTTC
TRBV19,TRBJ1-1,NA,NA,CASSMVGSHEAFF,TGTGCCAGTAGTATGGTAGGTTCTCATGAAGCTTTCTTT
TRBV6-1,TRBJ2-5,NA,NA,CASSEVYYQETQYF,TGTGCCAGCAGTGAAGTCTATTACCAAGAGACCCAGTACTTC
TRBV18,TRBJ2-5,once,TRBD1,CASSPGQGGEETQYF,TGTGCCAGCTCACCGGGACAGGGGGGCGAAGAGACCCAGTACTTC
TRBV11-3,TRBJ2-7,once,TRBD2,CASTPHKTSGFGQYF,TGTGCCAGCACCCCTCACAAGACTAGCGGATTCGGGCAGTACTTC
TRBV13,TRBJ1-1,NA,NA,CASSLGPRGNTEAFF,TGTGCCAGCAGCTTAGGTCCCAGGGGGAACACTGAAGCTTTCTTT